The clone carrying this T cell receptor (beta chain) was recorded once. Germline values: CDR1 KGHSH, CDR2 LQKENI. The ends were cut back, 3 bases at V and 8 bases at J, with 13 bases in the middle. The CDR3 covers 14 residues. The sample originates from a study of blood T cell repertoires in COVID-19. The wider study: Samples of COVID-19 (acute and convalescent) were obtained from the United States, Italy and Spain. PBMCs, B-cell-depleted T cells, or T cells were the source of the cDNA or gDNA that made up the material.

Authors' processing steps: Amplified reference gene primers provided the basis for estimating nucleated cell counts. Clones were read by immunoSEQ multiplex PCR, and TCRdb kept only the in-frame ones, dropping some. The DNA was the basis for D and trimming; V, J and clone size are from that table. Of 350,000 to 450,000 clones detected, 85% appear once; the ten largest clones hold roughly 3.6%. Sample: peripheral blood. This sequence was found in a woman aged 18 to 35 with acute or convalescent COVID-19. The chain recombines TRBV18 with TRBJ1-4, with D hard to call. CDR3 sequence: CASSPGIVGEKLFF. The DNA of the CDR3 is TGTGCCAGCTCACCCGGGATCGTTGGGGAAAAACTGTTTTTT.